This paragraph covers one TCR beta chain sequence. What it recognizes is unknown. The record originates from a study of beta chain features in type 1 diabetes. The V gene's germline CDR1 is MNHNY and CDR2 SVGAGI (reference sequence). The V segment lost 0 bases and the J segment 9 bases; nucleotides outside the gene matches: 9. The CDR3 runs to 16 residues. Study-wide results and caveats: VDJ junctions sequenced from type 1 diabetes patients showed fewer insertions and more deletions. The study found moderately but significantly shorter TCRB CDR3s in all four CD4+ subsets of Type 1 diabetes patients.

Every bit of the isolated RNA underwent reverse transcription, so sequencing read expressed TCRB transcripts. Here immunoSEQ multiplex PCR was the method, and the copy in TCRdb shows in-frame clones only, minus some. Of about 350,000 clones in the sample, roughly a fifth were seen once. The rearrangement links TRBV6-6 to TRBJ2-1; TRBD2 aligns across 9 bases. Material: naive CD4+ T cells from blood. This receptor was obtained from a woman aged 18-35 years in good health. Here the CDR3 DNA reads TGTGCCAGCAGTTACTCGAGGGGCGGGGGGGCGGCTGAGCAGTTCTTC. It specifies CASSYSRGGGAAEQFF.